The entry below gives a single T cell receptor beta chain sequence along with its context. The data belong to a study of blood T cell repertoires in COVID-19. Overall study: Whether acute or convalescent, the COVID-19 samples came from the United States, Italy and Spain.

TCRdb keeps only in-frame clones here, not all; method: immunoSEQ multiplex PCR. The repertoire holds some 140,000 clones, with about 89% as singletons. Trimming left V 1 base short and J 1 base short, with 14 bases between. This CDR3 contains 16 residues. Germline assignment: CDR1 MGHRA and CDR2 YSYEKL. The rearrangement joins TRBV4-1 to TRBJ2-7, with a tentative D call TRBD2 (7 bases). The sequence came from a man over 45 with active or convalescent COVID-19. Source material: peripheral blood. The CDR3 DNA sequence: TGCGCCAGCAGCCAAGGTCGCGGGGGCCGGTCCTACGAGCAGTACTTC. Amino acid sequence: CASSQGRGGRSYEQYF.